This TCR beta chain was recorded in a study of beta chain features in type 1 diabetes. A word on this clone: The antigen remains undetermined.

Expressed TCRB transcripts got sequenced, as all isolated RNA was reverse transcribed. TCRdb's copy holds only in-frame clones and misses some; the assay was immunoSEQ multiplex PCR. Of around 250,000 clones listed, approximately 15% are singletons. The CDR3 runs 15 residues. Deletions cut 2 bases from V and 3 bases from J, with 11 bases between. The germline V gene has CDR1 SGHAT and CDR2 FQNNGV. Study-level results: Moderately but significantly shorter TCRB CDR3s were found in Type 1 diabetes patients in all four CD4+ subsets. Insertions were fewer and deletions more numerous at VDJ junctions in type 1 diabetes patients.

The sequenced sample was naive CD4+ T cells from blood. The rearrangement joins TRBV11-2 to TRBJ1-5; D possibly corresponds to TRBD1 (5 bases). This receptor was taken from a man aged 30 to 39 with type 1 diabetes. This CDR3 reads CASSLSSGANQPQHF. The CDR3 DNA follows: TGTGCCAGCAGCTTATCGAGCGGGGCCAATCAGCCCCAGCATTTT. Together with reference TRBV11-2 and TRBJ1-5, the CDR3 gives the full variable domain: EAGVAQSPRYKIIEKRQSVAFWCNPISGHATLYWYQQILGQGPKLLIQFQNNGVVDDSQLPKDRFSAERLKGVDSTLKIQPAKLEDSAVYLCASSLSSGANQPQHFGDGTRLSIL.